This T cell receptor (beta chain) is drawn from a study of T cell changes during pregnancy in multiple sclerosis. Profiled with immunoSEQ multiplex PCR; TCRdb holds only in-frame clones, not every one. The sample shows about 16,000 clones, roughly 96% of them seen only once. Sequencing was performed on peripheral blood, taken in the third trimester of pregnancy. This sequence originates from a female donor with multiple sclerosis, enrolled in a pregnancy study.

This CDR3 reads CASSTQIWGAYEQYF. Written as DNA, the CDR3 is TGTGCCAGCAGTACACAGATTTGGGGGGCCTACGAGCAGTACTTC. The V call is TRBV28, the J call TRBJ2-7; D may be TRBD2 (6 bases). V was trimmed by 5 bases and J by 2 bases, leaving 16 bases between them. Germline V lookup: CDR1 MDHEN, CDR2 SYDVKM. This CDR3 has 15 amino acids. The variable domain in full, completed from reference TRBV28 and TRBJ2-7, reads DVKVTQSSRYLVKRTGEKVFLECVQDMDHENMFWYRQDPGLGLRLIYFSYDVKMKEKGDIPEGYSVSREKKERFSLILESASTNQTSMYLCASSTQIWGAYEQYFGPGTRLTVT.